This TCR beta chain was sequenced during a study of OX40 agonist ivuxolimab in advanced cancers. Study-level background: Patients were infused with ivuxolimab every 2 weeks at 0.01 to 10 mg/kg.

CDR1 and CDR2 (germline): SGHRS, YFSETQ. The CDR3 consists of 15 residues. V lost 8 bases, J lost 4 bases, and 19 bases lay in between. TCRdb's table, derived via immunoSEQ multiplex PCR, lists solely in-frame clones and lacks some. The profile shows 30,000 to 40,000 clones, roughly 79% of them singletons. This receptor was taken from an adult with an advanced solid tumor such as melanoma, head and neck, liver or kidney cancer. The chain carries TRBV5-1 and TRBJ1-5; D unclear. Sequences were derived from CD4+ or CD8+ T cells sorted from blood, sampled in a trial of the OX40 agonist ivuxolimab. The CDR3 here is CASRTTPTGNQPQHF. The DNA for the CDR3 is TGCGCCAGTAGGACTACCCCCACGGGGAATCAGCCCCAGCATTTT.